A few counts support the clone carrying this TCR beta chain. What it binds is unknown. Among the patients, none had received any treatment before thyroid surgery. The sample originates from a study of metastatic and nonmetastatic thyroid tumors. Overall study context: Blood and tumor or nodule tissue repertoires from malignant and benign thyroid patients were compared.

Authors' analysis steps: Clinicopathological groups differed in CDR3, with these differences serving to build a distant-metastasis classifier for papillary thyroid cancer. MiXCR was used by TCRdb to re-call the PCR reads. Clone size and V and J calls follow TCRdb, not the original study. The table includes 30,000 to 35,000 clones, 35% to 40% detected once. Findings and caveats of the study: Relative to benign nodules, malignant thyroid tumors were reportedly characterized by significantly elevated TCR beta diversity in blood and tumor.

The receptor was derived from a female donor with papillary thyroid cancer or a benign thyroid nodule (not recorded which). Some clones in this sample may be carry-over from other donors' samples. The sequencing sample was made of tumor tissue.

The chain's CDR3 is CASSSGTVSYEQYF. CDR3 nucleotides: TGTGCCAGCAGTTCCGGGACAGTGTCCTACGAGCAGTACTTC. J is TRBJ2-7 and V is TRBV27, with 7 bases matching TRBD1. The CDR3 totals 14 residues. Germline CDR1 is MNHEY and CDR2 is SMNVEV (reference sequence). V was pared by 4 bases and J by 1 base, with 4 bases of the junction left unmatched.